This TCR beta chain was recorded in a study of Ad26.COV2.S vaccination and SARS-CoV-2 variants (dated by TCRdb to the early 2020s). For context, the study as a whole: Donors in the vaccine arm were drawn from COV1001, a phase I-IIa trial of Ad26.COV2.S in healthy adults that was multicentre, randomized, double-blind and placebo-controlled. Ad26.COV2.S was administered intramuscularly at a dose of 5x10^10 or 1x10^11 viral particles, either as one shot or as two shots given 56 days apart. TCRbeta repertoire sequencing served as the tool for gauging how specific and how broad the SARS-CoV-2-reactive T cell receptors were following Ad26.COV2.S vaccination. The TCR-sequenced set comprised around 30 samples: roughly 19 Ad26.COV2.S vaccine recipients, 5 placebo recipients and 8 SARS-CoV-2 convalescent individuals. Participants in the trial were split at random into five groups of five each, receiving low-dose or high-dose Ad26.COV2.S once or twice, or else placebo on both occasions. Blinding of investigators to trial group allocation was maintained during experiments and outcome assessment. Overall study outcomes, separate from this receptor: Spike-specific TCR breadth was higher in Ad26.COV2.S recipients than in placebo recipients (P = 0.0014). Substantial breadth of spike-specific CD8+ and CD4+ T cell responses was reported after vaccination. The study was not powered to compare responses between vaccine doses or regimens. Vaccine and placebo recipients had similar non-spike TCR breadth, a finding consistent with the vaccine containing only spike. It was noted by the authors that total T cell responses may have been underestimated by the TCR breadth and depth analyses.

TCRbeta CDR3 regions were sequenced with the immunoSEQ Assay. After extraction, genomic DNA underwent amplification by bias-controlled multiplex PCR, followed by high-throughput sequencing. In the original analysis: To quantify the absolute abundance of every unique TCRbeta CDR3 region, sequences were collapsed and filtered. T cell fraction was estimated by normalization of TCRbeta template counts to usable DNA, with usable DNA being measured through amplification of reference genes present in all nucleated cells. Repertoire TCRs were annotated as SARS-CoV-2-specific by exact matching of V gene, CDR3 amino acid sequence and J gene to a known reactive TCR set. The reference SARS-CoV-2 TCR set was obtained from MIRA and was filtered for enrichment in COVID-19-positive ImmuneCODE repertoires, whereby public or cross-reactive TCRs were removed. Using the MIRA antigens, annotated TCRs were further analysed by specific ORF or by position within an ORF. Breadth was defined as the number of annotated unique rearrangements divided by the total number of unique productive rearrangements, and depth was defined as the summed frequency of the annotated unique rearrangements. Group comparisons of TCR breadth used two-sided Wilcoxon rank-sum tests. TCRdb carries this immuneACCESS record with in-frame sequences only. Its versions omit some clonotypes, under half of them owing to an unresolved V gene in the studies checked, with the rest unexplained. V and J calls and clone size are those listed in that table; D and trimming were worked out from the DNA. The sample table shows about 680,000 clones, and roughly nine tenths are seen once. In total, the top ten clones hold over 1.3% of the sample.

This clone was seen once. The target of this receptor is not known. Per-nucleotide qualities are absent, and no much larger clonotype sits a single base away. This specimen's treatment or condition label, per the study, means: roughly 18 received Ad26.COV2.S at low or high dose, single or two shots; five or six received placebo; per-sample allocation not given. Repertoires of vaccine and placebo recipients were sequenced from samples taken on day 63 after the first injection. Between 29 July and 7 August 2020, Cohort 1b enrolled about two dozen adults aged 18-55 years at one site in Boston, USA. Ad26.COV2.S consisted of a replication-incompetent adenovirus type 26 vector by which a prefusion-stabilized SARS-CoV-2 spike protein from the original Wuhan strain was expressed. From the cysteine through the phenylalanine, the CDR3 covers 16 amino acids. Here the CDR3 DNA is all that survives: 48 bases in frame from base 1. Based on the germline V gene (reference sequence), the CDR1 and CDR2 sequences are LNHDA and SQIVND. V is shortened by 6 bases, J by 8 bases, and the region joining them spans 23 bases.

The chain is made from TRBV19 and TRBJ1-5; TRBD1 is a possible D gene, resting on 5 matching bases. This clonotype was sampled from a person between 18 and 65 years old who received the Ad26.COV2.S COVID-19 vaccine or a placebo. The input for sequencing was peripheral blood, taken in a trial of Ad26.COV2.S vaccine versus placebo. The DNA sequence follows: TGTGCCAGTAGCCGAGGGGCAGGGCCCTGGGGAGAGCCCCAGCATTTT. Its translation is CASSRGAGPWGEPQHF.